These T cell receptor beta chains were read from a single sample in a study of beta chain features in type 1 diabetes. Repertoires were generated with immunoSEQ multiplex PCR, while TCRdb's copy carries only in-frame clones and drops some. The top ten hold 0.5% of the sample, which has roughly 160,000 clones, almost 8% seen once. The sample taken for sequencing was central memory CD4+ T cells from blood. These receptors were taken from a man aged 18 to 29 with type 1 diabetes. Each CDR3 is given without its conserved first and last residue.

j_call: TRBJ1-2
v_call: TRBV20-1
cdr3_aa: SASRTYGYT

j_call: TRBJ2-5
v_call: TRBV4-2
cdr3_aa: ASSFGTVGETQY

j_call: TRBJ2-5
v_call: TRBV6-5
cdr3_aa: ASSQSDRGETQY

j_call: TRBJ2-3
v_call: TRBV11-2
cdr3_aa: ASRFRVGLHIFTDTQY

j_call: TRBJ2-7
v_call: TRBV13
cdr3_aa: ASSLNSYEQY

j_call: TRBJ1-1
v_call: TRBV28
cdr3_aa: ASREYKETF

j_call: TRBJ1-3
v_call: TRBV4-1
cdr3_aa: ASSHGGTAGHSGNTIY

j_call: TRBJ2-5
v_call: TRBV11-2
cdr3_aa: ASSLGYRTQY

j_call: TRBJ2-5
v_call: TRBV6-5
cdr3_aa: ASSLGGFGETQY

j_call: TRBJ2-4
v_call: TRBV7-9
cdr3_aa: ASSPWTGVDKNIQY

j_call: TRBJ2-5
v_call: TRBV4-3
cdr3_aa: ASSQTGYQETQY

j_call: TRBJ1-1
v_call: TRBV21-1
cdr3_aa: ASSSRLDLSRAEAF

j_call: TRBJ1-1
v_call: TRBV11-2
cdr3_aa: ASSLGRGMNTEAF

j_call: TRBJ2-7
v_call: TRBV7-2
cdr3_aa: ASSRQGAYEQY

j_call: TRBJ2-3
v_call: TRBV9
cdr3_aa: ASSRGGTSTDTQY

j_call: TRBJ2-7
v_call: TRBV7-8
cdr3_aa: ASSFPGQSYEQY

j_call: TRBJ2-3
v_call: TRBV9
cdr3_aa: ASSASGATDTQY

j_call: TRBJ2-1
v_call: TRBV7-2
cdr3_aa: ASSLKTSGMDEQF

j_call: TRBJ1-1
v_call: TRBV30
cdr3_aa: AWSPKTVEAF

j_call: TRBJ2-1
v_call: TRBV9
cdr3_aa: ASSVAGQGTLYNEQF

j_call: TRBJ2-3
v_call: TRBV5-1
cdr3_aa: ASSLAIAGPTDTQY

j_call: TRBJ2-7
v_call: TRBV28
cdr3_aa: ASSPRGYEQY

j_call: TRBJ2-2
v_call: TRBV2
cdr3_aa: ASRRNTGELF

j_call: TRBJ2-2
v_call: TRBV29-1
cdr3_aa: SATTSGTGELF

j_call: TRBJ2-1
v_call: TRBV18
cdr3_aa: ASSPYMEDNEQF

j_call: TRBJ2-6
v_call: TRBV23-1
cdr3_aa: ASSQLDRGPGANVLT

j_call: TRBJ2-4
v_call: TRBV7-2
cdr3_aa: ASSLDRGIQNIQY

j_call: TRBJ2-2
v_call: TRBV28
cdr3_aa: ASRSGGDAGELF

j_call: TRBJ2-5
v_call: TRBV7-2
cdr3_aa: ASSRGGTSGGETQY

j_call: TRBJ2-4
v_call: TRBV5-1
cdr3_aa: ASSDAVRGVAKNIQY

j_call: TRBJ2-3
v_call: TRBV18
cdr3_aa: ASSPYTDTQY

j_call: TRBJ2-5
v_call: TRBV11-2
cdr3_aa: ASSPGIGARETQY

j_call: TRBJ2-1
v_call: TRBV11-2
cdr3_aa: ASSLDGGHEQF

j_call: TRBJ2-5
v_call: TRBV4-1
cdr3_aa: ASRHLAGAQETQY

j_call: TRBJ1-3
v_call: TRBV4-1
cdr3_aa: ASSQGTSGAGNTIY

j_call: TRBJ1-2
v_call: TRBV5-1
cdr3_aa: ASSLDRASYGYT

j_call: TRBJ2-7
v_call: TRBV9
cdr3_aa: ASSVATPGTGFDEQY

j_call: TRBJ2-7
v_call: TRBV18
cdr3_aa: ASSPPRSSYEQY

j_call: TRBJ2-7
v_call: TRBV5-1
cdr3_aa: ASSPGLAGTNEQY

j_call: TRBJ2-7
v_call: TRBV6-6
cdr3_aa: ASSYGGTGEDEQY

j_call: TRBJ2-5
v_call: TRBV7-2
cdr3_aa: ASSVGPGWETQY

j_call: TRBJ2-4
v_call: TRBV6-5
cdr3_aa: ASKGENIQY

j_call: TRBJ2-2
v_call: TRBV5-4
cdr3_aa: ASSLGRVSGELF

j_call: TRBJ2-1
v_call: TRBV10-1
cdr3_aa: ASRGGKWSGEQF

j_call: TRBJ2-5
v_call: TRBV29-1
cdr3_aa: SVSGTGGFETQY

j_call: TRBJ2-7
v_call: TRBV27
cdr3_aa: ASSIRGQGSYEQY

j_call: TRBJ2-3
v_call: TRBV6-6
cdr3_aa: ASASTRDTQY

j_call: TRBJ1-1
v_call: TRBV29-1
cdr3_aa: SVGTPSSIEAF

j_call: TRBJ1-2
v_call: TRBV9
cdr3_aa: ASSSTGAGANYGYT

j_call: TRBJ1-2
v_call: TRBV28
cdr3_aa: ASSYYGYT

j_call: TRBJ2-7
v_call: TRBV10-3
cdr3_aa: AISEPASREQY

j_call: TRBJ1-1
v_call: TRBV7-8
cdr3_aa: ASSPNMSPGSEAF

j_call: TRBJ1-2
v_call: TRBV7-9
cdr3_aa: ASSPTAGQGYGYT

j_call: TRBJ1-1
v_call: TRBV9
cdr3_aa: ASSERTENTEAF

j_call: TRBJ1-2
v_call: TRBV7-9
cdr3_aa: ASSKGDGYT

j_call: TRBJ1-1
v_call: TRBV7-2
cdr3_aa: ASSLRKNTEAF

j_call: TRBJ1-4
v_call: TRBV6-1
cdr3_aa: ASSAPGWTNEKLF

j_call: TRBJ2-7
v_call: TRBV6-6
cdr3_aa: ASFREGYEQY

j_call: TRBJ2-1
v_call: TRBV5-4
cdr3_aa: ASSLGGAGNEQF

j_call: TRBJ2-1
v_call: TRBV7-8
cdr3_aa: ASSLGQYNEQF